The T cell receptor beta chain under discussion was sequenced for a study of CD8 T cells in Susac syndrome. The study, taken as a whole, reports: As the study acknowledged, the number of individuals who were part of its TCR sequencing and HLA analysis was relatively small.

RNA was extracted with the RNeasy kit, and a quantity of roughly 0.45 to 1 ug was reverse transcribed using random hexamers. From the immunoSEQ multiplex PCR reads, TCRdb called clonotypes with MiXCR, one entry per CDR3 protein. In the table there are about 140,000 distinct CDR3 sequences, roughly 94% of which are singletons. This clonotype was detected once. Antigen specificity is unknown. V was shortened by 5 bases and J by 1 base, with 11 bases between the two germline ends. CDR3 size: 14 residues. CDR1 SGHTA and CDR2 FQGNSA come from the germline V gene. The chain carries TRBV7-2 and TRBJ1-1, with D unclear. The source is a human donor with Susac syndrome. The sample comprised CD4+ T cells from PBMCs. CDR3 residues: CASSLSSGNTEAFF. The CDR3 DNA reads TGTGCCAGCAGCCTTTCTTCCGGGAACACTGAAGCTTTCTTT.